What follows are 32 T cell receptor beta chains derived from one specimen sequenced in a study of T cells in narcolepsy. The repertoire was sequenced with immunoSEQ multiplex PCR; TCRdb's copy has only in-frame clones and lacks some. The sample has around 30,000 clones; roughly 87% are singletons. The sequenced sample was CD45RA- memory CD4+ T cells from PBMCs. The source of these receptors is a human donor with narcolepsy.

This chain joins TRBV5-4 and TRBJ1-2; D not resolved. Germline V gene lookup returns CDR1 SGHNT and CDR2 YYREEE (reference sequence). Trimming pared 3 bases from V and 0 bases from J, leaving 6 bases between. CDR3 length equals 13 residues. The CDR3 DNA reads as TGTGCCAGCAGCTGGACTACTAACTATGGCTACACCTTC. Translated: CASSWTTNYGYTF.

The CDR3 protein is CASTEANTSNTGELFF. The CDR3 DNA reads TGTGCCAGCACGGAGGCGAATACTTCGAACACCGGGGAGCTGTTTTTT. The chain joins TRBV2 to TRBJ2-2; possible D gene TRBD2, 5 bases. The CDR3 runs 16 residues. Per germline, CDR1 SNHLY and CDR2 FYNNEI. V was pared by 7 bases and J by 0 bases, with 15 bases between.

This clone was observed once. V usage is TRBV4-1 and J usage is TRBJ2-5; TRBD2 matches at 8 bases. V lost 0 bases to trimming and J lost 5 bases; unmatched junction nucleotides: 8. Germline CDR1 is MGHRA and CDR2 is YSYEKL. The CDR3 contains 16 residues. CDR3: CASSQDSRGGRETQYF. CDR3 DNA sequence: TGCGCCAGCAGCCAAGATAGCCGGGGGGGCCGGGAGACCCAGTACTTC.

The rearrangement joins TRBV6-5 to TRBJ2-7; the match to TRBD2 covers 8 bases. The CDR3 spans 14 residues. CDR1 MNHEY and CDR2 SVGAGI come from the germline V gene. V lost 4 bases, J lost 3 bases, and 5 bases stayed unmatched. CDR3 DNA sequence: TGTGCCAGCAGTTCTTTAGCGGGAATCTACGAGCAGTACTTC. Encoded protein: CASSSLAGIYEQYF.

The V call is TRBV7-3, the J call TRBJ2-7; D might be TRBD1 or TRBD2, each matching 5 bases. V lost 2 bases and J 3 bases, leaving 8 bases between the germline ends. The CDR3 has 13 amino acids. The germline CDR1 and CDR2 sequences are SGHTA and FQGTGA. The CDR3 DNA sequence: TGTGCCAGCAGCTTATCGAGGGGCTACGAGCAGTACTTC. Translated, it gives CASSLSRGYEQYF.

This clone has more than one count but fewer than ten. The rearrangement links TRBV19 to TRBJ2-4; 10 nucleotides match TRBD1. The V and J ends lost 8 bases and 3 bases, in that order; junction bases with no gene match: 4. Per the germline V gene, CDR1 is LNHDA and CDR2 is SQIVND (reference sequence). This CDR3 comprises 14 residues. CDR3 amino acids: CASGTGEGKNIQYF. The CDR3 DNA sequence: TGTGCCAGTGGGACAGGGGAGGGCAAAAACATTCAGTACTTC.

The sample holds one count of this clone. The V gene is TRBV7-2, the J gene TRBJ2-7; TRBD2 aligns across 7 bases. CDR1 and CDR2 from the germline V gene are SGHTA and FQGNSA. Trimming cost V 5 bases and J 2 bases; bases outside gene matches: 9. This CDR3 has 15 residues. The CDR3, as DNA: TGTGCCAGCAGCCAAGACCTTAGCGGGCCCTACGAGCAGTACTTC. This translates into CASSQDLSGPYEQYF.

The rearrangement uses TRBV19 and TRBJ1-5, with D possibly matching TRBD1 (6 bases). CDR3 length equals 17 residues. V shed 3 bases and J shed 2 bases, with 17 bases lying between them. Germline CDR1 is LNHDA and CDR2 is SQIVND (reference sequence). The CDR3 spells CASSIARAGARNQPQHF. The CDR3 bases are TGTGCCAGTAGTATTGCGAGGGCGGGGGCGCGCAATCAGCCCCAGCATTTT.

A single count supports this clone. J is TRBJ2-1 and V is TRBV18; the D gene is possibly TRBD1 (5 bases). The CDR3 has 19 residues. Germline lookup yields CDR1 KGHSH and CDR2 LQKENI. V dropped 4 bases and J dropped 3 bases, with 25 bases sitting between them. The CDR3 DNA follows: TGTGCCAGCTCACAAGATAGGGCCACTGGGGCCCTTATCTACAATGAGCAGTTCTTC. This translates into CASSQDRATGALIYNEQFF. Full variable domain (missing parts from reference TRBV18 and TRBJ2-1): NAGVMQNPRHLVRRRGQEARLRCSPMKGHSHVYWYRQLPEEGLKFMVYLQKENIIDESGMPKERFSAEFPKEGPSILRIQQVVRGDSAAYFCASSQDRATGALIYNEQFFGPGTRLTVL.

The chain employs TRBV6-6 and TRBJ1-1; D not resolved. Germline V lookup: CDR1 MNHNY, CDR2 SVGAGI (reference sequence). Trimming shortened V by 2 bases and J by 2 bases, and 12 bases separated the two germline ends. The CDR3 is 15 residues long. The CDR3 reads CASSYLPPGNTEAFF. DNA of the CDR3: TGTGCCAGCAGTTACCTCCCGCCAGGTAACACTGAAGCTTTCTTT.

This chain uses TRBV5-1 with TRBJ1-1; 7 positions match TRBD1. Germline V gene data show CDR1 as SGHRS and CDR2 as YFSETQ. The J segment lost 1 base and the V segment lost 0 bases, leaving 0 bases of the junction unmatched. CDR3 length equals 14 residues. The CDR3 sequence: CASSLAGGNTEAFF. CDR3 DNA sequence: TGCGCCAGCAGCTTGGCAGGGGGGAACACTGAAGCTTTCTTT.

The gene calls are TRBV4-3 and TRBJ2-3, with D perhaps TRBD1 or TRBD2 (5 bases each). Germline lookup yields CDR1 LGHNA and CDR2 YSLEER. With 3 bases removed from V and 2 bases from J, the gap between germline ends came to 12 bases. The CDR3 spans 15 residues. The CDR3 spells CASSHVRDPTDTQYF. In DNA, the CDR3 is TGCGCCAGCAGCCATGTCCGGGACCCCACAGATACGCAGTATTTT.

The V gene is TRBV12-2, the J gene TRBJ2-3. TRBV12-2 is listed as a pseudogene. The CDR3 consists of 16 residues. The CDR3 is CASRSYAGQATDTQYF. The CDR3 DNA is TGTGCAAGTCGCTCCTACGCGGGACAAGCCACAGATACGCAGTATTTT.

The chain recombines TRBV19 with TRBJ2-7; D uncertain. The ends were cut back, 0 bases at V and 0 bases at J, with 6 bases in the middle. Germline V gene data show CDR1 as LNHDA and CDR2 as SQIVND (reference sequence). The CDR3 is made up of 14 amino acids. The CDR3, as DNA: TGTGCCAGTAGTATAGACCCAAGCTCCTACGAGCAGTACTTC. Amino acid sequence: CASSIDPSSYEQYF.

The V and J genes are TRBV5-1 and TRBJ2-1; unclear D gene. V lost 0 bases and J lost 6, with 16 bases in between. The V gene's germline CDR1 is SGHRS and CDR2 YFSETQ. CDR3 length: 16 amino acids. The CDR3 reads CASSLGSEILGNEQFF. CDR3 nucleotides: TGCGCCAGCAGCTTGGGATCGGAAATATTGGGCAATGAGCAGTTCTTC. The full variable domain, completed using reference TRBV5-1 and TRBJ2-1, is KAGVTQTPRYLIKTRGQQVTLSCSPISGHRSVSWYQQTPGQGLQFLFEYFSETQRNKGNFPGRFSGRQFSNSRSEMNVSTLELGDSALYLCASSLGSEILGNEQFFGPGTRLTVL.

This rearrangement joins TRBV7-7 to TRBJ2-5; perhaps TRBD2 as D (7 bases). The CDR3 runs to 16 residues. Trimming took off 5 bases at V and 4 bases at J, with 20 bases between the two ends. CDR1 SSHAT and CDR2 FNYEAQ come from the germline V gene (reference sequence). The CDR3 nucleotides are TGTGCCAGCAGCCCCGGGGGGCGCCCCCAGGGAGAGACCCAGTACTTC. Protein: CASSPGGRPQGETQYF. Drawing the rest from reference TRBV7-7 and TRBJ2-5, the complete variable domain is GAGVSQSPRYKVTKRGQDVTLRCDPISSHATLYWYQQALGQGPEFLTYFNYEAQPDKSGLPSDRFSAERPEGSISTLTIQRTEQRDSAMYRCASSPGGRPQGETQYFGPGTRLLVL.

The rearrangement joins TRBV7-8 to TRBJ1-2; a weak D match, TRBD1 (6 bases). V was pared by 5 bases and J by 8 bases, with 12 bases between. CDR3 length: 12 amino acids. Germline-derived CDR1 and CDR2 are SGHVS and FQNEAQ. The CDR3 region is CASSLQGGGYTF. CDR3 nucleotides: TGTGCCAGCAGCCTACAGGGTGGGGGCTACACCTTC. Supplemented by reference TRBV7-8 and TRBJ1-2, the full variable domain reads GAGVSQSPRYKVAKRGQDVALRCDPISGHVSLFWYQQALGQGPEFLTYFQNEAQLDKSGLPSDRFFAERPEGSVSTLKIQRTQQEDSAVYLCASSLQGGGYTFGSGTRLTVV.

The V and J genes are TRBV2 and TRBJ1-5; 7 nucleotides align to TRBD1. There are 13 residues in the CDR3. V trimming: 8 bases; J trimming: 4 bases; junction bases outside the gene matches: 5. Germline CDR1 is SNHLY and CDR2 is FYNNEI. This CDR3 is CASGADRNQPQHF. CDR3 DNA: TGTGCCAGCGGGGCGGACAGGAATCAGCCCCAGCATTTT.

The V call is TRBV29-1, the J call TRBJ1-2; 11 nucleotides match TRBD1. CDR3 length: 13 residues. V shed 7 bases, J shed 4 bases, and the junction held 5 bases outside the gene matches. Germline values: CDR1 SQVTM, CDR2 ANQGSEA. The CDR3, as DNA: TGCAGCGCCCGGGACAGGGGGGCCTATGGCTACACCTTC. Translation gives CSARDRGAYGYTF.

The rearrangement links TRBV18 to TRBJ1-5; D is perhaps TRBD1 (5 bases). The V end lost 0 bases, the J end lost 0 bases, and 12 bases lay between the germline ends. Germline V CDR1 and CDR2: KGHSH, LQKENI. The CDR3 length is 17 residues. DNA of the CDR3: TGTGCCAGCTCACCACCTGGGACGGATTATAGCAATCAGCCCCAGCATTTT. This encodes CASSPPGTDYSNQPQHF.

V usage is TRBV29-1 and J usage is TRBJ2-5; the match to TRBD2 covers 8 bases. CDR1 is SQVTM, CDR2 ANQGSEA, per germline. V shed 4 bases and J 5 bases; nucleotides not matched to a gene: 12. The CDR3 is 15 residues long. The CDR3 DNA is TGCAGCGTTGGCCCAGCGGGGGCCCGGGGGGAGACCCAGTACTTC. It translates to CSVGPAGARGETQYF.

V gene TRBV19 combines with J gene TRBJ2-7; D is unresolved. Germline CDR1 is LNHDA and CDR2 is SQIVND (reference sequence). The CDR3 runs 15 residues. Trimming pared 3 bases from V and 3 bases from J, leaving 15 bases between. In DNA form, the CDR3 reads TGTGCCAGTAGTATCGGTCAGTTAGGGTTCTACGAGCAGTACTTC. Its protein is CASSIGQLGFYEQYF.

This rearrangement joins TRBV6-5 to TRBJ1-6; D perhaps matches TRBD1 (6 bases). V lost 7 bases and J lost 4, with 14 bases in between. Germline CDR1 is MNHEY and CDR2 is SVGAGI. This CDR3 is built from 15 residues. In nucleotides, the CDR3 is TGTGCCAGCACCCGAGGGGGGGGGTATAATTCACCCCTCCACTTT. Protein sequence: CASTRGGGYNSPLHF.

The V gene is TRBV12-5, the J gene TRBJ2-1; possibly TRBD2 for D (5 bases). The CDR3 is made up of 13 amino acids. With 7 bases removed from V and 6 bases from J, the gap between germline ends came to 13 bases. Germline-derived CDR1 and CDR2 are LGHNT and FRNRAP. CDR3 protein: CASDSGGPNEQFF. DNA of the CDR3: TGTGCTAGTGATTCAGGAGGTCCCAATGAGCAGTTCTTC. Combining the CDR3 with reference TRBV12-5 and TRBJ2-1 gives the whole variable domain DARVTQTPRHKVTEMGQEVTMRCQPILGHNTVFWYRQTMMQGLELLAYFRNRAPLDDSGMPKDRFSAEMPDATLATLKIQPSEPRDSAVYFCASDSGGPNEQFFGPGTRLTVL.

The table lists this clone with a few counts. The gene calls are TRBV4-1 and TRBJ2-5; 7 positions agree with TRBD2. The CDR3 spans 14 residues. The V segment lost 4 bases and the J segment 0 bases; nucleotides outside the gene matches: 2. From germline, CDR1 is MGHRA and CDR2 YSYEKL. CDR3 in DNA: TGCGCCAGCAGCCCAGCGGGGAACCAAGAGACCCAGTACTTC. Translating gives CASSPAGNQETQYF.

This clone appeared once. The chain has TRBV7-8 and TRBJ1-3; no clear D gene. Germline V gene data show CDR1 as SGHVS and CDR2 as FQNEAQ. CDR3 length: 15 amino acids. Between the trimmed V and J ends, which lost 1 base and 4 bases, there was a span of 11 bases. CDR3 in DNA: TGTGCCAGCAGCTTAGAAGTCAGTAACGGAAACACCATATATTTT. It codes for CASSLEVSNGNTIYF. Complete variable domain (other parts from reference TRBV7-8 and TRBJ1-3): GAGVSQSPRYKVAKRGQDVALRCDPISGHVSLFWYQQALGQGPEFLTYFQNEAQLDKSGLPSDRFFAERPEGSVSTLKIQRTQQEDSAVYLCASSLEVSNGNTIYFGEGSWLTVV.

The count of this clone is one. J is TRBJ2-2 and V is TRBV18; a possible D gene is TRBD1 (5 bases). CDR1 is KGHSH, CDR2 LQKENI, per germline. This CDR3 contains 15 residues. Trimming stripped 1 base from V and 3 bases from J, with 9 bases between. For the CDR3, the DNA is TGTGCCAGCTCACCACTCAGGGCCGACACCGGGGAGCTGTTTTTT. It specifies CASSPLRADTGELFF.

The chain couples TRBV27 to TRBJ2-3; the D gene could be TRBD1 or TRBD2 (5 bases each). The CDR3 length is 14 residues. Trimming removed 2 bases at V and 3 bases at J, with 9 bases between. The V gene's germline CDR1 is MNHEY and CDR2 SMNVEV (reference sequence). The CDR3 is CASSLRGRTDTQYF. CDR3 bases: TGTGCCAGCAGTTTAAGGGGACGGACAGATACGCAGTATTTT.

This sequence joins TRBV19 and TRBJ2-1, with TRBD1 as a possible D gene (6 bases). The germline V gene encodes CDR1 LNHDA and CDR2 SQIVND (reference sequence). The CDR3 extends over 16 amino acids. Trimming took off 5 bases at V and 4 bases at J, with 18 bases between the two ends. Written as DNA, the CDR3 is TGTGCCAGTAGTCTCCACAGGGTTGTAAGGTACAATGAGCAGTTCTTC. It codes for CASSLHRVVRYNEQFF.

The rearrangement links TRBV4-2 to TRBJ2-5; 11 bases line up with TRBD2. The CDR3 totals 15 residues. With 1 base clipped from V and 6 bases from J, the junction kept 4 bases outside the gene matches. The germline gives CDR1 LGHNA, CDR2 YNFKEQ. CDR3 region: CASSQALAGGKTQYF. CDR3 in DNA: TGTGCCAGCAGCCAAGCCCTAGCGGGGGGAAAGACCCAGTACTTC.

This clone has a handful of counts. The chain recombines TRBV5-6 with TRBJ1-3; no definite D call. Germline V gives CDR1 SGHDT, CDR2 YYEEEE. This CDR3 has 14 residues. V was cut by 4 bases and J by 2 bases, with 10 bases left in between. CDR3 coding DNA: TGTGCCAGCAGCCGAAGTTCACCTGGAAACACCATATATTTT. Protein: CASSRSSPGNTIYF.

There are a few counts of this clone. The rearrangement uses TRBV5-4 and TRBJ1-1, with 7 bases aligning to TRBD1. The V gene's germline CDR1 is SGHNT and CDR2 YYREEE (reference sequence). Trimming cost V 4 bases and J 7 bases; bases outside gene matches: 13. The CDR3 has 15 residues. The CDR3, as DNA: TGTGCCAGCAGCGTCCAGGGGGGGGATGTTAATGAAGCTTTCTTT. As protein: CASSVQGGDVNEAFF.